This T cell receptor (beta chain) was sequenced in a study of cytomegalovirus exposure and HLA in healthy donors. Study findings and constraints: The authors later linked a missense DCLRE1C variant to TCR beta V- and J-gene trimming. Confirmation was obtained in vitro that a few CMV-associated chains are specific for CMV antigens.

Unrecorded immune exposure was likely among donors, who were nominally healthy when sampled. As for this clone: Antigen unknown.

60 Vbeta and 13 Jbeta primers were used in PCR. The protocol was immunoSEQ multiplex PCR, while the TCRdb copy is restricted to in-frame clones and leaves out a portion. In the table there are approximately 100,000 clones, less than 80% of which are singletons. The germline V and J ends were trimmed by 0 bases and 2 bases, with 14 bases remaining between them. The CDR3 extends over 15 amino acids. CDR1 and CDR2 (germline): GTSNPN, SVGIG (reference sequence). The chain recombines TRBV30 with TRBJ2-7; tentative D call: TRBD1 (6 bases). The receptor's source is a man aged 35 to 55 in good health and CMV-seronegative. Sample: PBMCs. Here the CDR3 DNA reads TGTGCCTGGAGTGTAAGTGGGACACATACCTACGAGCAGTACTTC. Residues: CAWSVSGTHTYEQYF.